The 5 T cell receptor beta chains below come from one sample, sequenced in a study of molecular identifiers for immune sequencing clone quantification. TCRdb passed the PCR reads through MiXCR, listing each CDR3 protein once. Of around 460,000 distinct CDR3 sequences in the sample, around 25% were seen once. Specimen: naive CD8+ T cells from blood, with Jurkat cell RNA spiked in. Stated subset: FACS-sorted CD8+CD4-CCR7+CD45RA+ naive T cells. The receptors were sampled from a human donor in good health. Some libraries in this study had Jurkat cell RNA spiked in.

The sample holds many counts of this clonotype. The chain combines TRBV6-5 with TRBJ1-1; D ambiguous. V was clipped by 4 bases and J by 3 bases, with 15 bases between them. Germline loops: CDR1 MNHEY, CDR2 SVGAGI. The CDR3 runs 15 residues. The CDR3 nucleotides are TGTGCCAGCAGTTTAGATGTTGTCGGTTACACTGAAGCTTTCTTT. Translating gives CASSLDVVGYTEAFF.

This clonotype was seen only a few times. The chain is built from TRBV7-6 and TRBJ2-2, with TRBD2 identical over 7 bases. From germline, CDR1 is SGHVS and CDR2 FNYEAQ. V dropped 2 bases and J dropped 4; count of bases not matched to a gene: 10. This CDR3 region has 17 residues. The CDR3 is CASSLTWGTGGTGELFF. The CDR3 nucleotides are TGTGCCAGCAGCTTAACCTGGGGGACGGGAGGCACCGGGGAGCTGTTTTTT.

This clonotype was found many times. The chain joins TRBV7-9 to TRBJ1-1; TRBD1 might be the D (5 bases). Trimming left V 5 bases short and J 6 bases short, with 10 bases between. The CDR3 has 12 amino acids. Germline lookup yields CDR1 SEHNR and CDR2 FQNEAQ (reference sequence). The CDR3 DNA is TGTGCCAGCAGCCCCGGGACGGCTGAAGCTTTCTTT. Translating gives CASSPGTAEAFF.

This clonotype was detected ten times or more. The chain uses TRBV12-5 and TRBJ1-1; 7 nucleotides align to TRBD1. The CDR3 sequence is 15 residues long. V shed 1 base, J shed 4 bases, and the junction held 6 bases outside the gene matches. CDR1 and CDR2 (germline): LGHNT, FRNRAP. The CDR3 here is CASGLGDTGATEAFF. The CDR3 nucleotides read TGTGCTAGTGGTTTGGGGGACACAGGGGCCACTGAAGCTTTCTTT.

This clonotype was counted ten times or more. The rearrangement uses TRBV27 and TRBJ2-2; D unresolved. The CDR3 extends over 14 amino acids. Deletions cut 5 bases from V and 0 bases from J, with 7 bases between. From germline, CDR1 is MNHEY and CDR2 SMNVEV (reference sequence). The CDR3 is CASSLGTNTGELFF. The DNA of the CDR3 is TGTGCCAGCAGTCTGGGTACGAACACCGGGGAGCTGTTTTTT.